The rows below give T cell receptor beta chains drawn from one sample of a study of neurological immune-mediated disorders. TCRdb processed the 5' RACE reads anew with MiXCR; each CDR3 protein has one entry. The data hold fewer than 60,000 distinct CDR3 sequences, with about 9.3% observed a single time. The sequenced sample was PBMCs. All receptors derive from a man aged 65 to 79 with HTLV-1-associated myelopathy (HAM/TSP). Each CDR3 is given with its conserved first and last residue. Each record gives: D gene, J gene, clone size, V gene, CDR3 DNA, CDR3 protein. D genes are given only for firm matches. The size of a clone is reported for some rows only, either as once, few or many, or as a class for expanded clones.

d_call: -; j_call: TRBJ2-7; clone_size: many; v_call: TRBV20-1; cdr3_nt: TGCAGTGCTACGCAGGGTGGGTACTCCTACGAGCAGTACTTC; cdr3_aa: CSATQGGYSYEQYF
d_call: -; j_call: TRBJ2-5; clone_size: few; v_call: TRBV11-2; cdr3_nt: TGTGCCAGCAGCATGGCAGGGGGGAATGGAGAGACCCAGTACTTC; cdr3_aa: CASSMAGGNGETQYF
d_call: -; j_call: TRBJ2-7; clone_size: many; v_call: TRBV29-1; cdr3_nt: TGCAGCGTTGGGGGGACTGCGAGGGGCGAGCAGTACTTC; cdr3_aa: CSVGGTARGEQYF
d_call: TRBD2; j_call: TRBJ2-3; clone_size: many; v_call: TRBV12-3/TRBV12-4; cdr3_nt: TGTGCCAGCAGCTCGACTAGCGGGAGAGGAGATACGCAGTATTTT; cdr3_aa: CASSSTSGRGDTQYF
d_call: -; j_call: TRBJ2-2; clone_size: many; v_call: TRBV14; cdr3_nt: TGTGCCAGCAGCCATAAGGGGCTGAACACCGGGGAGCTGTTTTTT; cdr3_aa: CASSHKGLNTGELFF
d_call: -; j_call: TRBJ2-1; clone_size: -; v_call: TRBV5-5; cdr3_nt: TGTGCCAGCAGATTACACGGGGAGATTTCCTCCAATGAGCAGTTCTTC; cdr3_aa: CASRLHGEISSNEQFF
d_call: -; j_call: TRBJ2-3; clone_size: many; v_call: TRBV20-1; cdr3_nt: TGCAGTGCTAGATGGGGAGGCACAGATACGCAGTATTTT; cdr3_aa: CSARWGGTDTQYF
d_call: -; j_call: TRBJ2-2; clone_size: -; v_call: TRBV6-5; cdr3_nt: TGTGCCAGCAGTTACTCGATCCGCATCCGTCAAACAAACACCGGGGAGCCGTTTTTT; cdr3_aa: CASSYSIRIRQTNTGEPFF
d_call: TRBD2; j_call: TRBJ2-3; clone_size: many; v_call: TRBV7-3; cdr3_nt: TGTGCCAGCAGCCCCAAAAGCGGGGGACCCACAGATACGCAGTATTTT; cdr3_aa: CASSPKSGGPTDTQYF
d_call: -; j_call: TRBJ1-1; clone_size: many; v_call: TRBV6-2/TRBV6-3; cdr3_nt: TGTGCCAGCATAGGGGACGGGCACCTAGAAGCTTTCTTT; cdr3_aa: CASIGDGHLEAFF
d_call: -; j_call: TRBJ1-1; clone_size: many; v_call: TRBV12-3/TRBV12-4; cdr3_nt: TGTGCCAGCAGGAAACAGGGAGATTACGCTTTGAACACTGAAGCTTTCTTT; cdr3_aa: CASRKQGDYALNTEAFF
d_call: -; j_call: TRBJ1-2; clone_size: many; v_call: TRBV5-6; cdr3_nt: TGTGCCAGCAGCTTGGGACGGAAGTTTGCTAACTATGGCTACACCTTC; cdr3_aa: CASSLGRKFANYGYTF
d_call: TRBD2; j_call: TRBJ2-1; clone_size: many; v_call: TRBV4-2; cdr3_nt: TGTGCCAGCAGCCAAGGACTAGCGGGATACAATGAGCAGTTCTTC; cdr3_aa: CASSQGLAGYNEQFF
d_call: -; j_call: TRBJ1-5; clone_size: many; v_call: TRBV7-2; cdr3_nt: TGTGCCAGCAGCTCCTCCGGAGGGGCCTTACAGCCCCAGCATTTT; cdr3_aa: CASSSSGGALQPQHF
d_call: TRBD1; j_call: TRBJ1-1; clone_size: many; v_call: TRBV20-1; cdr3_nt: TGCAGTGTTGAGGGGGCAGATGCTGAAGCTTTCTTT; cdr3_aa: CSVEGADAEAFF
d_call: TRBD2; j_call: TRBJ2-1; clone_size: many; v_call: TRBV6-6; cdr3_nt: TGTGCCAGCAGTGATCCCTCTAGCGGGAGGTACAATGAGCAGTTCTTC; cdr3_aa: CASSDPSSGRYNEQFF
d_call: TRBD2; j_call: TRBJ2-7; clone_size: many; v_call: TRBV2; cdr3_nt: TGTGCCAGCAGTGAAGCGCGGGCGGGAGGCGAAGAGCAGTACTTC; cdr3_aa: CASSEARAGGEEQYF
d_call: -; j_call: TRBJ1-6; clone_size: many; v_call: TRBV15; cdr3_nt: TGTGCCACCAGCAGAGATCAGACAGCGAGCTTTAATTCACCCCTCCACTTT; cdr3_aa: CATSRDQTASFNSPLHF
d_call: -; j_call: TRBJ2-7; clone_size: many; v_call: TRBV18; cdr3_nt: TGTGCCAGCTCACCACGTTTAACCCACGAGCAGTACTTC; cdr3_aa: CASSPRLTHEQYF
d_call: -; j_call: TRBJ2-1; clone_size: many; v_call: TRBV14; cdr3_nt: TGTGCCAGCAGCCAGGCGATCTCAGGGTCCAATGAGCAGTTCTTC; cdr3_aa: CASSQAISGSNEQFF
d_call: TRBD1; j_call: TRBJ2-2; clone_size: many; v_call: TRBV27; cdr3_nt: TGTGCCAGCTCGGGACAGGGGGCGGCGGGGGAGCTGTTTTTT; cdr3_aa: CASSGQGAAGELFF
d_call: TRBD1; j_call: TRBJ2-7; clone_size: many; v_call: TRBV9; cdr3_nt: TGTGCCAGCAGCCGAACCTCGACAGGGGGCAGTGGTTACGAGCAGTACTTC; cdr3_aa: CASSRTSTGGSGYEQYF